This TCR beta chain came from a study of blood T cell repertoires in COVID-19. The CDR3 length is 14 residues. Germline V gene lookup returns CDR1 SGHNT and CDR2 YYREEE (reference sequence). J was trimmed by 3 bases and V by 9 bases; bases with no gene match: 10. The cohort comprised adults aged 18 to 89 years residing in 24 US areas. Categorization into cohorts depended on clinical history that participants reported. Per the study methods: Quantification of nucleated cells was approximated via reference gene primer amplification. Profiled with immunoSEQ multiplex PCR; TCRdb holds only in-frame clones, not every one. V and J calls and clone size follow that table, whereas D and trimming were derived from the DNA. The sample has about 140,000 clones, around 82% seen once. This clone was seen just once.

The V call is TRBV5-4, the J call TRBJ1-1, with 8 bases identical to TRBD1. The sample was PBMCs or T cells enriched from blood (not recorded which). The TCR was taken from a man aged 40-49 years with acute COVID-19. Here the CDR3 DNA reads TGTGCCACCGCATGGGACAGGAAAGACACTGAAGCTTTCTTT. It is translated as CATAWDRKDTEAFF.